Sequencing of this TCR beta chain was carried out in a study of T-cell reconstitution after alpha-beta-depleted transplantation in children. Researchers prepared the TCRbeta library using unique molecular identifiers, the study reports. From the PCR reads, TCRdb called clonotypes with MiXCR, one entry per CDR3 protein. The sample lists 250,000 to 300,000 distinct CDR3 sequences, almost 10% seen once, with over 9.5% in the top ten. V lost 6 bases and J lost 8; bases outside the gene matches: 25. This CDR3 is 18 amino acids long. This clonotype originated in a human donor who donated a stem cell graft to a child with SCID. The chain has TRBV12-3 or TRBV12-4 and TRBJ2-7, with 7 bases that match TRBD1. Sequencing was performed on PBMCs from the stem cell graft donor, taken from the stem cell graft. The CDR3 sequence is CASSNGTDNPKSRSKQYF. The CDR3 DNA reads as TGTGCCAGCAGCAACGGGACAGACAACCCAAAGTCCCGCTCGAAGCAGTACTTC.